The 27 T cell receptor beta chains given below trace back to one sample, sequenced in a study of blood T cell repertoires in COVID-19. The assay was immunoSEQ multiplex PCR, and TCRdb's table has in-frame clones only and misses some. The sample records 150,000 to 200,000 clones, around 90% being singletons. Sequenced input: peripheral blood. Source of these receptors: a man between 45 and 60 years old with acute or convalescent COVID-19.

V is TRBV28 and J is TRBJ2-7; possible D gene TRBD2, 7 bases. The length of the CDR3 is 14 residues. V was shortened by 5 bases and J by 5 bases, with 16 bases between the two germline ends. Germline-derived CDR1 and CDR2 are MDHEN and SYDVKM. In nucleotides, the CDR3 is TGTGCCAGCAGTACCGCGGGGGCCAGCCACGAGCAGTACGTC. As protein: CASSTAGASHEQYV.

The rearrangement links TRBV6-5 to TRBJ1-6; D is perhaps TRBD1 (5 bases). The CDR3 is 15 residues long. The germline gives CDR1 MNHEY, CDR2 SVGAGI. V gave up 2 bases and J gave up 12 bases, with 17 bases separating them. The CDR3 reads CASSYGAGNLGPLHF. The CDR3 bases are TGTGCCAGCAGTTACGGGGCAGGGAATCTTGGACCCCTCCACTTT.

CDR3 residues: CASTPRGRHTDTQYF. CDR3 DNA sequence: TGTGCCAGCACCCCGAGGGGGCGGCACACAGATACGCAGTATTTT. The chain has TRBV6-5 and TRBJ2-3; 7 bases map to TRBD1. Germline loops: CDR1 MNHEY, CDR2 SVGAGI. After removal of 7 bases from V and 2 bases from J, the junction contained 9 bases not matched to a gene. CDR3 length: 15 amino acids.

The V and J genes are TRBV19 and TRBJ2-1; D remains unclear. The CDR3 has 15 amino acids. Looked up from germline, CDR1 is LNHDA and CDR2 is SQIVND (reference sequence). Trimming removed 1 base at V and 10 bases at J, with 17 bases between. The CDR3 nucleotides read TGTGCCAGTAGTATAGGTGTCCCCAGGTCTGGGGAGCAGTTCTTC. This translates into CASSIGVPRSGEQFF.

V usage is TRBV7-9 and J usage is TRBJ1-1, with D possibly matching TRBD1 (5 bases). The CDR3 has 17 residues. Deletions cut 4 bases from V and 1 base from J, with 19 bases between. In germline, CDR1 is SEHNR, CDR2 FQNEAQ (reference sequence). CDR3 DNA sequence: TGTGCCAGCAGCTCTGGGGCCGGCCGAACTTCGAACACTGAAGCTTTCTTT. Amino acid sequence: CASSSGAGRTSNTEAFF.

J is TRBJ1-1 and V is TRBV7-7, with D perhaps TRBD1 (5 bases). CDR1 SSHAT and CDR2 FNYEAQ come from the germline V gene (reference sequence). This CDR3 has 14 amino acids. Trimming left V 7 bases short and J 6 bases short, with 18 bases between. The chain's CDR3 is CASIRALGAAEAFF. For the CDR3, the DNA is TGTGCCAGCATCCGTGCCCTTGGGGCGGCTGAAGCTTTCTTT.

This chain connects TRBV7-6 to TRBJ1-4; unclear D gene. Looked up from germline, CDR1 is SGHVS and CDR2 is FNYEAQ. V was shortened by 5 bases and J by 8 bases, with 12 bases between the two germline ends. CDR3 length equals 13 residues. The CDR3 reads CASSRNSGEKLFF. CDR3 coding DNA: TGTGCCAGCAGCCGGAACAGCGGGGAAAAACTGTTTTTT.

The rearrangement links TRBV27 to TRBJ2-2, with a possible D match to TRBD1 (6 bases). CDR3 length equals 14 residues. The V end was cut by 6 bases, the J end by 5 bases, with 13 bases between. Looked up from germline, CDR1 is MNHEY and CDR2 is SMNVEV (reference sequence). The CDR3 loop is CASRLQGGTGELFF. The CDR3, as DNA: TGTGCCAGCAGGTTACAGGGTGGTACCGGGGAGCTGTTTTTT.

The chain recombines TRBV6-2 or TRBV6-3 with TRBJ2-1, with 11 bases matching TRBD2. The CDR3 sequence is 15 residues long. Trimming cost V 6 bases and J 6 bases; bases outside gene matches: 7. Germline lookup yields CDR1 MNHEY and CDR2 SVGEGT. The CDR3: CASSLSGGGINEQFF. CDR3 sequence (DNA): TGTGCCAGCAGCCTTAGCGGGGGGGGCATCAATGAGCAGTTCTTC.

The chain uses TRBV9 and TRBJ2-1, with TRBD2 matching over 7 bases. The CDR3 spans 15 residues. V lost 0 bases and J lost 4; bases outside the gene matches: 4. Germline CDR1 is SGDLS and CDR2 is YYNGEE. The CDR3 protein is CASSVAGGVYNEQFF. The CDR3 DNA reads TGTGCCAGCAGCGTAGCGGGGGGAGTATACAATGAGCAGTTCTTC.

The chain couples TRBV19 to TRBJ2-2; 8 bases are shared with TRBD1. There are 16 residues in the CDR3. Trimming took 7 bases from V and 0 from J; bases not matched to a gene: 7. Germline CDR1 LNHDA, CDR2 SQIVND (reference sequence). The chain's CDR3 is CASTPWTGTNTGELFF. CDR3 nucleotides: TGTGCCAGTACCCCATGGACAGGGACGAACACCGGGGAGCTGTTTTTT.

Here the CDR3 reads CASSDGGGQPQHF. Here the CDR3 DNA reads TGTGCCAGCAGTGACGGGGGGGGGCAGCCCCAGCATTTT. The genes are TRBV6-4 and TRBJ1-5; possible D gene TRBD1, 5 bases. This CDR3 comprises 13 residues. Germline CDR1 MRHNA, CDR2 SNTAGT. V was clipped by 2 bases and J by 7 bases, with 9 bases between them.

The rearrangement links TRBV5-1 to TRBJ2-2; tentative D call: TRBD1 (6 bases). Trimming removed 2 bases from V and 4 bases from J, with 6 bases in between. The CDR3 loop spans 13 amino acids. The V gene's germline CDR1 is SGHRS and CDR2 YFSETQ. CDR3 amino acids: CASSLGGTGELFF. The DNA for the CDR3 is TGCGCCAGCAGCTTAGGGGGCACCGGGGAGCTGTTTTTT. The full variable domain, with the rest looked up from reference TRBV5-1 and TRBJ2-2, is KAGVTQTPRYLIKTRGQQVTLSCSPISGHRSVSWYQQTPGQGLQFLFEYFSETQRNKGNFPGRFSGRQFSNSRSEMNVSTLELGDSALYLCASSLGGTGELFFGEGSRLTVL.

The chain carries TRBV18 and TRBJ2-6; 9 bases line up with TRBD1. The germline V gene encodes CDR1 KGHSH and CDR2 LQKENI. The CDR3 covers 18 residues. The V gene end was trimmed by 1 base and the J gene end by 1 base; junction bases not matched to a gene: 5. CDR3 in DNA: TGTGCCAGCTCACCACGGGACAGGGCTGTGTCTGGGGCCAACGTCCTGACTTTC. Translation: CASSPRDRAVSGANVLTF.

The chain combines TRBV28 with TRBJ1-2, with 7 nucleotides matching TRBD1. This CDR3 region has 15 residues. The germline V gene has CDR1 MDHEN and CDR2 SYDVKM. V gave up 2 bases and J gave up 5 bases; unmatched junction bases: 8. The CDR3 spells CASSLDATGSYGYTF. DNA of the CDR3: TGTGCCAGCAGTTTAGATGCGACAGGGAGTTATGGCTACACCTTC.

V usage is TRBV5-1 and J usage is TRBJ2-5; the match to TRBD2 covers 7 bases. V shed 2 bases, J shed 5 bases, and the junction held 6 bases outside the gene matches. Germline CDR1 reads SGHRS; CDR2 reads YFSETQ. The length of the CDR3 is 14 residues. CDR3 nucleotides: TGCGCCAGCAGCTTCCGGGGGGTTTTGGAGACCCAGTACTTC. It specifies CASSFRGVLETQYF.

The chain has TRBV6-5 and TRBJ2-2, with 7 bases that match TRBD2. The CDR3 extends over 15 amino acids. Germline trimming cut 6 bases from V and 3 bases from J; bases unmatched to any gene: 7. Germline loops: CDR1 MNHEY, CDR2 SVGAGI. CDR3 coding DNA: TGTGCCAGCAGGGGAGGGGCTAGCGACACCGGGGAGCTGTTTTTT. Its protein product is CASRGGASDTGELFF.

The CDR3, as DNA: TGTGCCAGTAGTATAGTCCTCGGGCAGCCCCAGCATTTT. Translation gives CASSIVLGQPQHF. The chain is built from TRBV19 and TRBJ1-5; D gene unclear. Germline lookup yields CDR1 LNHDA and CDR2 SQIVND (reference sequence). Trimming removed 1 base at V and 7 bases at J, with 8 bases between. The CDR3 spans 13 residues.

This sequence joins TRBV2 and TRBJ2-3; TRBD2 aligns across 7 bases. V gave up 5 bases and J gave up 5 bases; unmatched junction bases: 10. The CDR3 length is 15 residues. The germline V gene has CDR1 SNHLY and CDR2 FYNNEI. The CDR3: CASSLREARGDTQYF. CDR3 nucleotides: TGTGCCAGCAGTCTCCGGGAGGCCCGGGGAGATACGCAGTATTTT.

This clone was counted a few times. CDR3 loop: CASSITGSDQPQHF. The CDR3 region has the DNA TGTGCCAGCAGTATTACAGGGAGCGATCAGCCCCAGCATTTT. The chain has TRBV6-5 and TRBJ1-5; TRBD1 might be the D (6 bases). From germline, CDR1 is MNHEY and CDR2 SVGAGI. Trimming stripped 5 bases from V and 5 bases from J, with 13 bases between. This CDR3 comprises 14 residues.

V usage is TRBV28 and J usage is TRBJ2-5; D is possibly TRBD2 (6 bases). Germline V CDR1 and CDR2: MDHEN, SYDVKM. This CDR3 is 14 amino acids long. V lost 9 bases to trimming and J lost 5 bases, with 19 bases between them. CDR3 DNA sequence: TGTGCCAGTAATGATGGGGGAGGATGGGAGACCCAGTACTTC. Encoded protein: CASNDGGGWETQYF. Drawing the rest from reference TRBV28 and TRBJ2-5, the complete variable domain is DVKVTQSSRYLVKRTGEKVFLECVQDMDHENMFWYRQDPGLGLRLIYFSYDVKMKEKGDIPEGYSVSREKKERFSLILESASTNQTSMYLCASNDGGGWETQYFGPGTRLLVL.

The chain links TRBV7-9 to TRBJ1-5, with 7 bases fitting TRBD1. The germline V gene encodes CDR1 SEHNR and CDR2 FQNEAQ (reference sequence). V lost 4 bases and J lost 7; bases outside the gene matches: 4. The CDR3 is made up of 13 amino acids. The DNA of the CDR3 is TGTGCCAGCAGCTCGGAGGGGGCCCAGCCCCAGCATTTT. Translation gives CASSSEGAQPQHF.

The rearrangement uses TRBV19 and TRBJ1-2; a possible D gene is TRBD1 (6 bases). V was pared by 5 bases and J by 6 bases, with 19 bases between. The CDR3 is 15 amino acids. The V gene's germline CDR1 is LNHDA and CDR2 SQIVND (reference sequence). The CDR3 reads CASSRPGGGVHGYTF. In DNA form, the CDR3 reads TGTGCCAGTAGTCGCCCGGGAGGGGGAGTTCATGGCTACACCTTC. Drawing the rest from reference TRBV19 and TRBJ1-2, the complete variable domain is DGGITQSPKYLFRKEGQNVTLSCEQNLNHDAMYWYRQDPGQGLRLIYYSQIVNDFQKGDIAEGYSVSREKKESFPLTVTSAQKNPTAFYLCASSRPGGGVHGYTFGSGTRLTVV.

The J gene is TRBJ1-2, the V gene TRBV28; D unresolved. Per germline, CDR1 MDHEN and CDR2 SYDVKM. CDR3 length: 13 amino acids. V was cut by 4 bases and J by 7 bases, with 13 bases left in between. The CDR3 sequence: CASSSGMGAGYTF. CDR3 in DNA: TGTGCCAGCAGTTCAGGAATGGGTGCTGGCTACACCTTC.

The chain has TRBV2 and TRBJ2-7, with 10 bases matching TRBD1. The V gene end was trimmed by 4 bases and the J gene end by 6 bases; junction bases not matched to a gene: 0. The CDR3 has 12 amino acids. The germline gives CDR1 SNHLY, CDR2 FYNNEI. The CDR3 is CASSGDRGEQYF. CDR3 coding DNA: TGTGCCAGCAGTGGGGACAGGGGCGAGCAGTACTTC.

The sample holds a few counts of this clone. V is TRBV7-3 and J is TRBJ2-2; TRBD1 agrees at 7 bases. The CDR3 sequence is 14 residues long. V was pared by 5 bases and J by 5 bases, with 5 bases of the junction left unmatched. Germline V gene sequence: CDR1 SGHTA, CDR2 FQGTGA. CDR3 sequence (DNA): TGTGCCAGCAGCCAGACGACAGGGACCGGGGAGCTGTTTTTT. Its protein product is CASSQTTGTGELFF.

This chain joins TRBV9 and TRBJ1-2, with unresolved D. Germline V gene data show CDR1 as SGDLS and CDR2 as YYNGEE. This CDR3 contains 15 residues. Trimming removed 4 bases from V and 3 bases from J, with 16 bases in between. This CDR3 reads CASSTDPGSHYGYTF. CDR3 DNA: TGTGCCAGCAGCACCGATCCCGGGTCACACTATGGCTACACCTTC.